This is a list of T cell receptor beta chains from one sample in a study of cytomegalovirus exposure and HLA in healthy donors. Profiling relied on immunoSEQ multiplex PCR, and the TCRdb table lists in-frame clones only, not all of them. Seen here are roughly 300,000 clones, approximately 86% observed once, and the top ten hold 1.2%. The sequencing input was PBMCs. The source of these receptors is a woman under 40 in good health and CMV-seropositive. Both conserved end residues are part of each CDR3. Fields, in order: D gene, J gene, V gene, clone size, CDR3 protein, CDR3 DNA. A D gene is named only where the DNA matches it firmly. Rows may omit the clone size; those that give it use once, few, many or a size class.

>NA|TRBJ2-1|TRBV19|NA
CASSMGLETSYNEQFF
TGTGCCAGTAGTATGGGCTTGGAGACATCCTACAATGAGCAGTTCTTC
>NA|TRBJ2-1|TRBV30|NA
CAWTWTNNEQFF
TGTGCCTGGACCTGGACGAACAATGAGCAGTTCTTC
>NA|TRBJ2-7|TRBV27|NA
CASSSPSASIYEQYF
TGTGCCAGCAGTTCTCCAAGCGCTTCGATCTACGAGCAGTACTTC
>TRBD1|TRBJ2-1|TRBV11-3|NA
CASSSAQQGAIVGEQFF
TGTGCCAGCAGCTCTGCCCAACAGGGGGCCATCGTGGGTGAGCAGTTCTTC
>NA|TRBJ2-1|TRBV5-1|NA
CASSTGTSPYNEQFF
TGCGCCAGCAGCACCGGGACGTCCCCCTACAATGAGCAGTTCTTC
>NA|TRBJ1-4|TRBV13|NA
CASSTSNEKLFF
TGTGCCAGCTCGACATCTAATGAAAAACTGTTTTTT
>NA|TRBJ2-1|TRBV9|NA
CASSQGAGFNEQFF
TGTGCCAGCAGCCAAGGGGCTGGATTCAATGAGCAGTTCTTC
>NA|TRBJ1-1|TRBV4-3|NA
CASSQDPGRNTEAFF
TGCGCCAGCAGCCAAGATCCAGGGAGGAACACTGAAGCTTTCTTT
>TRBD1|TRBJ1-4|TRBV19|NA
CASSLGDRAPSTNEKLFF
TGTGCCAGTAGTCTCGGGGACAGGGCTCCCTCAACTAATGAAAAACTGTTTTTT
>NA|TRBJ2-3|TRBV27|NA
CASSIAYSTDTQYF
TGTGCCAGCAGTATAGCGTATAGCACAGATACGCAGTATTTT
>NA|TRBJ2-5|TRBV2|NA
CASSDSYVETQYF
TGTGCCAGCAGTGATTCTTATGTAGAGACCCAGTACTTC
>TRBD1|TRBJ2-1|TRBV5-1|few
CASSLAGTGFEQFF
TGCGCCAGCAGCTTGGCTGGGACAGGGTTTGAGCAGTTCTTC
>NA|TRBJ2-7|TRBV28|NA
CASQAGTDQFYEQYF
TGTGCCAGTCAAGCCGGGACGGATCAATTCTACGAGCAGTACTTC
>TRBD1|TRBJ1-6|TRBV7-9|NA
CASTRTGDLNSPLHF
TGTGCCAGCACCCGGACAGGGGATTTAAATTCACCCCTCCACTTT
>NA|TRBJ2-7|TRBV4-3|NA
CASSFNPLATYEQYF
TGCGCCAGCAGCTTTAATCCCCTAGCGACCTACGAGCAGTACTTC
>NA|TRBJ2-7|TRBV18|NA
CASSPGVGEQYF
TGTGCCAGCTCACCGGGGGTCGGCGAGCAGTACTTC
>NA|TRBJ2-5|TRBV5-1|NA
CASSLRAGEIETQYF
TGCGCCAGCAGCTTGAGAGCAGGGGAGATAGAGACCCAGTACTTC
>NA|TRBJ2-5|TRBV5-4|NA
CASSLGRDQYF
TGTGCCAGCAGCTTGGGACGAGACCAGTACTTC
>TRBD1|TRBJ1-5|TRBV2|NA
CASSRGQGSNQPQHF
TGTGCCAGCAGTAGGGGACAGGGGAGCAATCAGCCCCAGCATTTT
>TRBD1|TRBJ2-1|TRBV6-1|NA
CASSVLGQGIGNEQFF
TGTGCCAGCAGTGTCCTGGGACAGGGTATTGGCAATGAGCAGTTCTTC
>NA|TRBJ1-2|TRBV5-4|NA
CASSPTQGDLVGYTF
TGTGCCAGCAGCCCTACACAGGGAGATTTGGTGGGCTACACCTTC
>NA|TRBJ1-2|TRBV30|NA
CAWNRGAGRYGYTF
TGTGCCTGGAACCGGGGGGCAGGGCGCTATGGCTACACCTTC
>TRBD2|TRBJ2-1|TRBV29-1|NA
CSVIGLAGGLNEQFF
TGCAGCGTGATTGGACTAGCGGGAGGGTTGAATGAGCAGTTCTTC
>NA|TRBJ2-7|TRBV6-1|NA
CASNKRTDNYEQYF
TGTGCCAGCAATAAACGGACAGACAACTACGAGCAGTACTTC
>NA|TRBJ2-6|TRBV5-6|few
CASSLNPGGSLGANVLTF
TGTGCCAGCAGCTTGAATCCAGGCGGATCCCTAGGGGCCAACGTCCTGACTTTC
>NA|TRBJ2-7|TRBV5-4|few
CASSPDNSYEQYF
TGTGCCAGCAGCCCTGACAACTCCTACGAGCAGTACTTC
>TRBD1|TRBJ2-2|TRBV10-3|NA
CASKQGARNTGELFF
TGTGCCTCAAAGCAGGGGGCGCGGAACACCGGGGAGCTGTTTTTT
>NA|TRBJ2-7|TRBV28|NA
CASSLPGQGSHEQYF
TGTGCCAGCAGTTTACCGGGACAAGGCTCCCACGAGCAGTACTTC
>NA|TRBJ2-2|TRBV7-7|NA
CASSLDRTAPIGELFF
TGTGCCAGCAGCTTAGATCGGACGGCCCCGATCGGGGAGCTGTTTTTT
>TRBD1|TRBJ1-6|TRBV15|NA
CATSRDRGHNSPLHF
TGTGCCACCAGCAGGGACAGGGGCCATAATTCACCCCTCCACTTT
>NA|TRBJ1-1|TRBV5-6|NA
CASSLEPPGTEAFF
TGTGCCAGCAGCTTGGAGCCTCCGGGCACTGAAGCTTTCTTT
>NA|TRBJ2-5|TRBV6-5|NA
CASSYHRSSPQETQYF
TGTGCCAGCAGTTACCATCGTAGCAGCCCACAAGAGACCCAGTACTTC
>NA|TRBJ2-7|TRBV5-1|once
CASSLGLGGLPVEQYF
TGCGCCAGCAGCTTGGGTCTCGGCGGTCTCCCTGTGGAGCAGTACTTC
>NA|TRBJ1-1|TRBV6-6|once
CASRDITEAFF
TGTGCCAGCAGGGACATCACTGAAGCTTTCTTT
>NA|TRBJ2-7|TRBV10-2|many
CASSVQYEQYF
TGCGCCAGCAGCGTACAGTACGAGCAGTACTTC
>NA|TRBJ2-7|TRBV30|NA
CAWSQQGPPYEQYF
TGTGCCTGGAGTCAACAGGGACCTCCCTACGAGCAGTACTTC
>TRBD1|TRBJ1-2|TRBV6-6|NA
CASRLARDRLDGYTF
TGTGCCAGCAGGTTGGCCCGGGACAGATTGGATGGCTACACCTTC
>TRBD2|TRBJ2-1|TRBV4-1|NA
CASSSTSGGAYNEQFF
TGCGCCAGCAGTTCCACTAGCGGGGGGGCCTACAATGAGCAGTTCTTC
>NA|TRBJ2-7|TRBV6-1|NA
CASSEALVLSGQEQYF
TGTGCCAGCAGTGAAGCGCTCGTACTGAGCGGACAAGAGCAGTACTTC
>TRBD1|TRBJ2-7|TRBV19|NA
CASTPGQGYEQYF
TGTGCCAGTACCCCGGGACAGGGTTACGAGCAGTACTTC
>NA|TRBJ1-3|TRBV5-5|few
CASSSVEWSWGNTIYF
TGTGCCAGCAGCTCTGTGGAGTGGTCGTGGGGAAACACCATATATTTT
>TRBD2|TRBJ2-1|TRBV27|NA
CASSGGLAGGDEQFF
TGTGCCAGCAGTGGGGGACTAGCGGGAGGAGATGAGCAGTTCTTC
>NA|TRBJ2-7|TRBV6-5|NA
CASSRASNSYEQYF
TGTGCCAGCAGTAGGGCCTCCAACTCCTACGAGCAGTACTTC
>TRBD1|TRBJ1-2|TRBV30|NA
CAWNGGQAGYTF
TGTGCCTGGAATGGCGGACAGGCTGGCTACACCTTC
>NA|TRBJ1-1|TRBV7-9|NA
CASSLIVTEAFF
TGTGCCAGCAGCTTAATCGTCACTGAAGCTTTCTTT
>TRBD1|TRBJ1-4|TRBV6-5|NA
CASSYWRGQGNEKLFF
TGTGCCAGCAGTTACTGGAGGGGACAGGGGAACGAAAAACTGTTTTTT
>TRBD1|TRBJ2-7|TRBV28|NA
CASSLVGQGTYEQYF
TGTGCCAGCAGCTTGGTCGGACAGGGAACCTACGAGCAGTACTTC
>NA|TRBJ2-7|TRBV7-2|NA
CASSIQGYEQYF
TGTGCCAGCAGCATACAGGGCTACGAGCAGTACTTC